This entry describes one T cell receptor beta chain. Its antigen is unidentified. The sample originates from a study of cytomegalovirus exposure and HLA in healthy donors. Study information: Of all 400 or so donors who were genotyped, roughly 81% belonged to the Caucasian-associated ancestry cluster. Study-wide points: CMV antigen specificity of a few CMV-associated chains was confirmed in vitro.

The study ran its PCR with 60 Vbeta and 13 Jbeta primers. The repertoire was sequenced with immunoSEQ multiplex PCR; TCRdb's copy has only in-frame clones and lacks some. The sample consists of approximately 150,000 clones, around 78% of them appearing once. V gave up 4 bases and J gave up 0 bases; unmatched junction bases: 5. The CDR3 covers 17 residues. Germline lookup yields CDR1 LNHNV and CDR2 YYDKDF (reference sequence). This TCR came from a woman aged 50 to 65 in good health and CMV-seropositive. The chain uses TRBV15 and TRBJ2-2; the match to TRBD2 covers 10 bases. Sample: PBMCs. The CDR3 bases are TGTGCCACCAGCACCGTACTAGCGGGGTCGAACACCGGGGAGCTGTTTTTT. Its translation is CATSTVLAGSNTGELFF.